The clone carrying this TCR beta chain came up a few times. No antigen is known for it. These data come from a study of T cells after yellow fever vaccination. Study background: Fractions containing few cells were prepared with SMART-Seq v4 Ultra Low Input. General study results and limits: Relatively few clonotypes were ones that appeared in both CD4 and CD8 compartments. The secondary T-cell response peaked on day 5, not day 15, but was weaker. Post-booster reappearance was seen for most primary-vaccination clones (just under 97% CD4, 85% to 90% CD8).

This CDR3 comprises 15 residues. Trimming took 5 bases from V and 8 from J, leaving 19 bases between them. CDR1 LNHDA and CDR2 SQIVND come from the germline V gene (reference sequence). TCRdb reprocessed the 5' RACE reads with MiXCR, giving one entry per CDR3 protein. Of roughly 520,000 distinct CDR3 sequences listed, about a fifth are singletons. The chain links TRBV19 to TRBJ2-1; weak D call: TRBD2 (6 bases). This receptor was taken from a man between 18 and 35 years old who received the YFV17D yellow fever vaccine. The source was PBMCs, collected roughly 20 days after the first yellow fever vaccination. CDR3 sequence (DNA): TGTGCCAGTAGTCCTGGGACTGTACTTCAATATGAGCAGTTCTTC. It yields the protein CASSPGTVLQYEQFF.